Shown below are 26 T cell receptor beta chains from a single sample sequenced in a study of blood T cell repertoires in COVID-19. Using immunoSEQ multiplex PCR, the repertoire was profiled, and TCRdb retains in-frame clones only, with some absent. The sample includes roughly 250,000 clones, about 80% of them seen just once. Sequenced: peripheral blood. Receptors originate from a person aged 70 to 85 with COVID-19, enrolled during active disease.

The gene calls are TRBV6-2 or TRBV6-3 and TRBJ2-7, with D possibly being TRBD2 (5 bases). Germline CDR1 is MNHEY and CDR2 is SVGEGT. This CDR3 region has 15 residues. The V end was cut by 7 bases, the J end by 5 bases, with 21 bases between. CDR3 nucleotides: TGTGCCAGCATCCCCTCGGGAACCGAACGCGACGAGCAGTACTTC. Amino acid sequence: CASIPSGTERDEQYF.

The table lists this clone with a few counts. The chain has TRBV11-1 and TRBJ2-1; 9 nucleotides line up with TRBD2. This CDR3 is built from 16 residues. Germline lookup yields CDR1 SGHAT and CDR2 FQDESV (reference sequence). V was clipped by 4 bases and J by 2 bases; unmatched bases: 6. CDR3 residues: CASSSRGGATYNEQFF. The CDR3, as DNA: TGTGCCAGCAGCTCACGCGGGGGGGCGACCTACAATGAGCAGTTCTTC.

This clone showed up just once. V is TRBV19 and J is TRBJ1-6, with a possible D match to TRBD1 (5 bases). Germline V CDR1 and CDR2: LNHDA, SQIVND (reference sequence). The CDR3 is 16 amino acids. Trimming left V 3 bases short and J 2 bases short, with 11 bases between. CDR3 sequence (DNA): TGTGCCAGTAGTATCGGGGGAGGCCCCTATAATTCACCCCTCCACTTT. It yields the protein CASSIGGGPYNSPLHF.

This clone was seen once. This sequence joins TRBV24-1 and TRBJ2-1; tentatively, D is TRBD2 (5 bases). This CDR3 is built from 13 residues. Trimming removed 10 bases from V and 2 bases from J, with 11 bases in between. CDR1 and CDR2 from the germline V gene are KGHDR and SFDVKD. CDR3 in DNA: TGTGCCACTTCAGCGGTGACCTACAATGAGCAGTTCTTC. This sequence encodes CATSAVTYNEQFF.

This clone came up a few times. The genes are TRBV6-1 and TRBJ1-5; D may be TRBD1 (5 bases). The CDR3 sequence is 17 residues long. Germline loops: CDR1 MNHNS, CDR2 SASEGT. Trimming took off 2 bases at V and 5 bases at J, with 19 bases between the two ends. As DNA, the CDR3 is TGTGCCAGCAGTGAACTCATGGGCTGGGGGGATGATCAGCCCCAGCATTTT. This codes for CASSELMGWGDDQPQHF.

The genes are TRBV24-1 and TRBJ2-1; maybe TRBD2 (5 bases). V was trimmed by 5 bases and J by 5 bases, leaving 21 bases between them. Germline-derived CDR1 and CDR2 are KGHDR and SFDVKD. The CDR3 consists of 17 residues. The CDR3 DNA sequence: TGTGCCACCAGTGCCCCACCGGGAAAATCTTGGGACAATGAGCAGTTCTTC. This sequence encodes CATSAPPGKSWDNEQFF.

This chain connects TRBV5-1 to TRBJ2-1; 11 nucleotides line up with TRBD2. CDR3 length equals 17 residues. V dropped 1 base and J dropped 6; count of bases not matched to a gene: 9. Per the germline V gene, CDR1 is SGHRS and CDR2 is YFSETQ. CDR3 nucleotides: TGCGCCAGCAGCTTGACTAGCGGGAGATTTCCCCCCAATGAGCAGTTCTTC. Amino acids: CASSLTSGRFPPNEQFF. Drawing the rest from reference TRBV5-1 and TRBJ2-1, the complete variable domain is KAGVTQTPRYLIKTRGQQVTLSCSPISGHRSVSWYQQTPGQGLQFLFEYFSETQRNKGNFPGRFSGRQFSNSRSEMNVSTLELGDSALYLCASSLTSGRFPPNEQFFGPGTRLTVL.

The V gene is TRBV25-1, the J gene TRBJ1-2; 7 bases are a match to TRBD1. Trimming at V came to 7 bases and at J to 0 bases, leaving 11 bases not matched to a gene. The CDR3 has 16 residues. CDR1 and CDR2 from the germline V gene are MGHDK and SYGVNS. As DNA, the CDR3 is TGTGCCAGCACTCCAGGGGGTTTGGTTGCTAACTATGGCTACACCTTC. Translating it yields CASTPGGLVANYGYTF.

This chain joins TRBV27 and TRBJ1-5, with 11 bases aligning to TRBD1. The trim removed 5 bases at V and 3 bases at J, leaving 3 bases unmatched. Per the germline V gene, CDR1 is MNHEY and CDR2 is SMNVEV (reference sequence). The CDR3 extends over 15 amino acids. CDR3 nucleotide sequence: TGTGCCAGCAGTCGGACAGGGGGCATCAATCAGCCCCAGCATTTT. It translates to CASSRTGGINQPQHF.

CDR3 coding DNA: TGTGCCAGCAGTTTACTATCCGGGGAGCTGTTTTTT. Protein sequence: CASSLLSGELFF. This chain links TRBV28 with TRBJ2-2, with no clear D. The V end lost 2 bases, the J end lost 6 bases, and 4 bases lay between the germline ends. Germline V lookup: CDR1 MDHEN, CDR2 SYDVKM. This CDR3 comprises 12 residues.

This chain connects TRBV3-1 (or the pseudogene TRBV3-2) to TRBJ2-7, with 8 bases fitting TRBD2. CDR1 is LGHDT and CDR2 is YNNKEL in the germline V gene (reference sequence). The CDR3 extends over 13 amino acids. Trimming at V came to 3 bases and at J to 4 bases, leaving 2 bases not matched to a gene. The CDR3 protein is CASSQGLVYEQYF. CDR3 sequence (DNA): TGTGCCAGCAGCCAGGGACTAGTTTACGAGCAGTACTTC.

The chain couples TRBV2 to TRBJ1-3, with a tentative D call TRBD1 (5 bases). Trimming shortened V by 2 bases and J by 4 bases, and 12 bases separated the two germline ends. The CDR3 is 15 residues long. Germline CDR1 is SNHLY and CDR2 is FYNNEI. CDR3 sequence: CASSERGGAGNTIYF. In DNA form, the CDR3 reads TGTGCCAGCAGTGAACGGGGGGGAGCGGGAAACACCATATATTTT. Supplemented by reference TRBV2 and TRBJ1-3, the full variable domain reads EPEVTQTPSHQVTQMGQEVILRCVPISNHLYFYWYRQILGQKVEFLVSFYNNEISEKSEIFDDQFSVERPDGSNFTLKIRSTKLEDSAMYFCASSERGGAGNTIYFGEGSWLTVV.

This sequence joins TRBV9 and TRBJ1-3; 7 bases align to TRBD1. This CDR3 is built from 14 residues. CDR1 and CDR2 (germline): SGDLS, YYNGEE. The ends lost 3 bases at V and 3 bases at J; junction bases unmatched: 3. The CDR3 DNA reads as TGTGCCAGCAGCGCTCGGACAGGTGGAAACACCATATATTTT. Residues: CASSARTGGNTIYF.

V is TRBV6-1 and J is TRBJ1-2; D is perhaps TRBD1 (5 bases). The V gene lost 2 bases and the J gene lost 4 bases, with 11 bases spanning the gap. Germline lookup yields CDR1 MNHNS and CDR2 SASEGT. CDR3 length equals 14 residues. The CDR3 DNA follows: TGTGCCAGCAGTGAACTGAACAGGTTCTATGGCTACACCTTC. Protein sequence: CASSELNRFYGYTF.

The V gene is TRBV9, the J gene TRBJ2-6; 13 positions match TRBD2. The CDR3 runs to 20 residues. Germline CDR1 reads SGDLS; CDR2 reads YYNGEE. The V and J ends lost 4 bases and 4 bases, in that order; junction bases with no gene match: 14. As DNA, the CDR3 is TGTGCCAGCAGCCCCGGACTAGCGGGGGTCTTAGTGTTGGGGGCCAACGTCCTGACTTTC. Its translation: CASSPGLAGVLVLGANVLTF.

The rearrangement links TRBV6-5 to TRBJ2-3; a possible D gene is TRBD2 (6 bases). There are 14 residues in the CDR3. The germline V and J ends were trimmed by 6 bases and 2 bases, with 12 bases remaining between them. Germline-derived CDR1 and CDR2 are MNHEY and SVGAGI. The DNA for the CDR3 is TGTGCCAGCAGGGACGGAGGGAACACAGATACGCAGTATTTT. Translation gives CASRDGGNTDTQYF.

The CDR3 sequence is CASSPLFFGMANEQFF. In DNA, the CDR3 is TGTGCCAGCAGCCCCCTTTTCTTTGGTATGGCCAATGAGCAGTTCTTC. The chain is built from TRBV7-7 and TRBJ2-1; D unresolved. The CDR3 runs to 16 residues. The V gene's germline CDR1 is SSHAT and CDR2 FNYEAQ (reference sequence). Trimming shortened V by 5 bases and J by 6 bases, and 20 bases separated the two germline ends.

This chain uses TRBV30 with TRBJ2-7, with D maybe TRBD1 (5 bases). The CDR3 is 13 amino acids. Germline V gives CDR1 GTSNPN, CDR2 SVGIG (reference sequence). The germline V and J ends were trimmed by 2 bases and 3 bases, with 11 bases remaining between them. CDR3 DNA sequence: TGTGCCTGGAGTAGGGGCAGTTACTACGAGCAGTACTTC. Protein: CAWSRGSYYEQYF.

This clone was found a few times. The gene calls are TRBV12-3 or TRBV12-4 and TRBJ1-2, with a weak D call TRBD1 (5 bases). Trimming removed 5 bases at V and 4 bases at J, with 11 bases between. The length of the CDR3 is 13 residues. The DNA of the CDR3 is TGTGCCAGCAGTCCACAGGCCCCCTATGGCTACACCTTC. Its protein is CASSPQAPYGYTF.

The J gene is TRBJ1-4, the V gene TRBV11-3, with 9 bases fitting TRBD1. The CDR3 has 15 amino acids. Looked up from germline, CDR1 is SGHNT and CDR2 is YENEEA. J gave up 9 bases and V 5 bases, and 10 bases lay outside the gene matches. As DNA, the CDR3 is TGTGCCAGCAGCGTTTCGGGACAGGGCTCCAAAAAACTGTTTTTT. Protein product: CASSVSGQGSKKLFF.

V and J are TRBV28 and TRBJ1-5; D is uncertain. CDR1 MDHEN and CDR2 SYDVKM come from the germline V gene. Trimming took 7 bases from V and 1 from J, leaving 11 bases between them. The CDR3 is 14 amino acids. CDR3 coding DNA: TGTGCCAGCACGCAGGTGGTAAGCAATCAGCCCCAGCATTTT. Amino acids: CASTQVVSNQPQHF. The full variable domain, completed using reference TRBV28 and TRBJ1-5, is DVKVTQSSRYLVKRTGEKVFLECVQDMDHENMFWYRQDPGLGLRLIYFSYDVKMKEKGDIPEGYSVSREKKERFSLILESASTNQTSMYLCASTQVVSNQPQHFGDGTRLSIL.

CDR3 sequence reads: CASSGDRDGNQPQHF. The CDR3 DNA is TGTGCCAGCAGCGGGGACAGGGACGGCAATCAGCCCCAGCATTTT. The chain carries TRBV6-5 and TRBJ1-5; 9 bases map to TRBD1. Trimming cost V 6 bases and J 2 bases; bases outside gene matches: 5. In germline, CDR1 is MNHEY, CDR2 SVGAGI. The CDR3 is made up of 15 amino acids.

The J gene is TRBJ2-3, the V gene TRBV29-1, with D possibly matching TRBD2 (6 bases). Germline V lookup: CDR1 SQVTM, CDR2 ANQGSEA. The CDR3 is made up of 13 amino acids. V lost 6 bases, J lost 6 bases, and 16 bases lay in between. The CDR3 sequence is CSVQWGVGDTQYF. In DNA form, the CDR3 reads TGCAGCGTACAATGGGGGGTAGGTGATACGCAGTATTTT.

The V call is TRBV18, the J call TRBJ1-1; D is perhaps TRBD1 (6 bases). The CDR3 sequence is 14 residues long. From germline, CDR1 is KGHSH and CDR2 LQKENI. The germline V and J ends were trimmed by 6 bases and 3 bases, with 14 bases remaining between them. The CDR3, as DNA: TGTGCCAGCTCCTTGGGACAAGGGGACACTGAAGCTTTCTTT. Residues: CASSLGQGDTEAFF.

The chain links TRBV19 to TRBJ1-5; D gene uncertain. Trimming cost V 6 bases and J 5 bases, with 11 bases left between them. CDR3 length: 13 amino acids. Per the germline V gene, CDR1 is LNHDA and CDR2 is SQIVND (reference sequence). This CDR3 is CASRGRKHQPQHF. The CDR3 region has the DNA TGTGCCAGTAGAGGCAGGAAGCATCAGCCCCAGCATTTT.

J is TRBJ1-1 and V is TRBV11-2; weak D call: TRBD1 (6 bases). Trimming took off 7 bases at V and 7 bases at J, with 19 bases between the two ends. Germline CDR1 is SGHAT and CDR2 is FQNNGV. The CDR3 is made up of 14 amino acids. This CDR3 reads CASNKPGGGREAFF. CDR3 nucleotides: TGTGCCAGCAACAAACCTGGGGGGGGGCGTGAAGCTTTCTTT.